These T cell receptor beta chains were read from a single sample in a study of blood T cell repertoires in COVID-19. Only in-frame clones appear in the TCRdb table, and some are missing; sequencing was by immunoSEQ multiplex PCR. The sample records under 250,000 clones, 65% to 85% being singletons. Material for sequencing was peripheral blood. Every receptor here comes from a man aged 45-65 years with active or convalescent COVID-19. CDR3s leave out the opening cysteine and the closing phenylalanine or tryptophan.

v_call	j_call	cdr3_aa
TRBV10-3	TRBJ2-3	AISDGTREGNTQY
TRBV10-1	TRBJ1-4	ASSGTVGEKLF
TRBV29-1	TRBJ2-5	SVQSGTGAQETQY
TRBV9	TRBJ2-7	ASSVGGGRDEQY
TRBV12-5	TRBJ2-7	ASGRNYEQY
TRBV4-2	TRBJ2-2	ASSQGSGSAGELF
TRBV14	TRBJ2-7	ASSARAYEQY
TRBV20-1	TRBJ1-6	SASPPGQHYNSPLH
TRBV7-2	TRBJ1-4	ASSSGQGVAGNEKLF
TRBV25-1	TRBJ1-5	ASSVGSGQPQH
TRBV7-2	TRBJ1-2	ASSLDRGAYGYT
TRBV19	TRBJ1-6	ASSLAAYNSPLH
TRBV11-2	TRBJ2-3	ASSSTSGGVSDTQY
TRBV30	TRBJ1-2	AWNPGANYGYT
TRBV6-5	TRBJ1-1	ASSYSRGGETF
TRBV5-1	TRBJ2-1	ASSLGTGFGEQF
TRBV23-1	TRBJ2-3	ASSPQPGTGEY
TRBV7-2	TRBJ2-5	ASSLGGEQETQY
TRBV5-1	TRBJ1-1	ASSPQAMNTEAF
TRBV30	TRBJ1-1	AWSVPGRNTEAF
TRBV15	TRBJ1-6	ATSRDRQGHSYNSPLH
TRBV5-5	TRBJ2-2	ASSLFIVGLNTGELF
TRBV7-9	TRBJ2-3	ASSLASLAGGIVSDTQY
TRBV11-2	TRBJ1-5	ARSRGGAYNQPQH
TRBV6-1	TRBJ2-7	ASSEAGTGGYEQY
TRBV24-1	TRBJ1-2	ATSDSTSGYT
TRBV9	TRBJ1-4	ASSSGTPNEKLF
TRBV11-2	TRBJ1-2	ASSLAPGQEDYGYT
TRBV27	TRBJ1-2	ASSFTTGDGYT
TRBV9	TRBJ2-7	ASSVGASGGSYEQY
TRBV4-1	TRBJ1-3	ASSRPRGAGNTIY
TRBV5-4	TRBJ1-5	ASSLQGDQPQH
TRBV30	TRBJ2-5	AWSLQLKETQY
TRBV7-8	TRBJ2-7	ASSPGGALEQY
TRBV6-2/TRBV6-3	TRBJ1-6	ASSARGNYNSPLH
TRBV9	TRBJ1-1	ASTPTLGGTEAF
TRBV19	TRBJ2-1	ASSSVPGYNEQF
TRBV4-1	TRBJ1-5	ASSQPTGGSNQPQH
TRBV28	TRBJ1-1	ASTQAAREAF
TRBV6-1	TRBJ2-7	ASSSRTGGGEQY
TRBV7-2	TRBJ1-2	ASSLRGRGLNYGYT
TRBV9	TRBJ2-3	ASSVEGYTDTQY
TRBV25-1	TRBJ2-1	ASSEWAGDNYNEQF
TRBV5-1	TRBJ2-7	ASSLGLAGAKSPYEQY
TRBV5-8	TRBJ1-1	ASSQTGWGTEAF
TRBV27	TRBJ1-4	ASSSWDRGRGKLF
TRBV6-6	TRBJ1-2	ASKAEQQGGDGYT
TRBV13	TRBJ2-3	ASARLAGFSTDTQY
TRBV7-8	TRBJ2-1	ASSLGTSGGAQYNEQF
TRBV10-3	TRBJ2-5	ATREREQETQY
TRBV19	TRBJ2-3	ASSIGQGASDTQY
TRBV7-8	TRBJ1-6	ASSLGLVLNPSPLH
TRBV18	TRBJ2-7	ASSPLKGGNSYEQY
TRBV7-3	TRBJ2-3	ASRPTGFGTDTQY